This TCR beta chain was obtained from a study of blood T cells in healthy people across ages. From germline, CDR1 is MGHRA and CDR2 YSYEKL. The CDR3 is made up of 18 amino acids. The V and J ends lost 0 bases and 5 bases respectively, with 19 bases between them. A sample-barcoded 5' primer and a J-beta primer mix were used in a second PCR of roughly 6 to 11 cycles. TCRdb reprocessed the 5' RACE reads via MiXCR and lists one record per CDR3 protein. In the table there are roughly 1,000,000 distinct CDR3 sequences, 20% to 25% of which are singletons. Separately, the same data were catalogued under a study of T cells of mothers and their children.

The receptor's source is a girl aged 2 to 9 in good health. The genes are TRBV4-1 and TRBJ2-2, with D possibly matching TRBD2 (5 bases). The specimen was blood. The DNA for the CDR3 is TGCGCCAGCAGCCAAGATCGGGGAGCGACGTATGCGACCGGGGAGCTGTTTTTT. Its translation: CASSQDRGATYATGELFF.